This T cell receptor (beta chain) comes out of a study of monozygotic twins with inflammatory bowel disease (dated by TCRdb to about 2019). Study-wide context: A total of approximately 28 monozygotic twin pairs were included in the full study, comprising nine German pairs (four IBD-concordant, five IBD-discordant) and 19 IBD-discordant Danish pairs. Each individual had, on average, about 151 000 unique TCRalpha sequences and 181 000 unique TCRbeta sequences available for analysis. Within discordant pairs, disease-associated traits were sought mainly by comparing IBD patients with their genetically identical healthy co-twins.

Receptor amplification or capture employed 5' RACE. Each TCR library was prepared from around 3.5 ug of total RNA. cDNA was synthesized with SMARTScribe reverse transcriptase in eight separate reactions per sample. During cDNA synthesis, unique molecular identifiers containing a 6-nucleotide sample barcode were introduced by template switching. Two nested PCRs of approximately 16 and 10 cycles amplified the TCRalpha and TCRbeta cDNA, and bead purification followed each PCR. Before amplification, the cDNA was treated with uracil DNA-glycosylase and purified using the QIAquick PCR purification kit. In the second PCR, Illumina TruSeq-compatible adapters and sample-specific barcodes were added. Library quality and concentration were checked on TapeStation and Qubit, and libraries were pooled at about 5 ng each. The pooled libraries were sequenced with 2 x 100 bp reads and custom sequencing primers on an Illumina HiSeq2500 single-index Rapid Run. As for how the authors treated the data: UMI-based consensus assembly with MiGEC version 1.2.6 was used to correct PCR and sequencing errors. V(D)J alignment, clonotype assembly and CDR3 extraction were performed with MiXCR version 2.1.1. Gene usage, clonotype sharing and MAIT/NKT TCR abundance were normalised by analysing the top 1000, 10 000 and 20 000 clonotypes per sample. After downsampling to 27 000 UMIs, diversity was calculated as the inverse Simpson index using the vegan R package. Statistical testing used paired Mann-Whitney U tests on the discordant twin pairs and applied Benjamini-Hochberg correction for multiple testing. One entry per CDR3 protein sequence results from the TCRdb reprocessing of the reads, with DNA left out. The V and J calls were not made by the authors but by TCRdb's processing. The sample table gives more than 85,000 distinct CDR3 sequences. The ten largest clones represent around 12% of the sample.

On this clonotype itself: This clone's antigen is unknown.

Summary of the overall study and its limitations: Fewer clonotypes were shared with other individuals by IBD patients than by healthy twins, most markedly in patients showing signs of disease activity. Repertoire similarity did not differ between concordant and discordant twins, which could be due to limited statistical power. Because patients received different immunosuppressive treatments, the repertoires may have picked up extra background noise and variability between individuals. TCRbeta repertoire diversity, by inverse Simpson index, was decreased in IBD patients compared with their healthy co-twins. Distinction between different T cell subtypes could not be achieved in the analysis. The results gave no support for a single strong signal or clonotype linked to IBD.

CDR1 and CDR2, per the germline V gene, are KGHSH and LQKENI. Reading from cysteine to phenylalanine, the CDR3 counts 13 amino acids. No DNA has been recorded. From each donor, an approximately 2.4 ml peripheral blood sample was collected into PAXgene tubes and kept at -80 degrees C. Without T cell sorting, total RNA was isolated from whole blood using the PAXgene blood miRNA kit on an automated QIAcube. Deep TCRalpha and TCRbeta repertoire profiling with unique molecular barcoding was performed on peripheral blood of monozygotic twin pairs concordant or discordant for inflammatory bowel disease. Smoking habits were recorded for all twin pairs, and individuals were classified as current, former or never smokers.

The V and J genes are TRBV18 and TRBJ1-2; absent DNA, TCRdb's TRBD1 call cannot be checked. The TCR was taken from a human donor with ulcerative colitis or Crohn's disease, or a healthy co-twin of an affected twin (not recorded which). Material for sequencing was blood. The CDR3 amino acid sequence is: CASSPDRGHGYTF.